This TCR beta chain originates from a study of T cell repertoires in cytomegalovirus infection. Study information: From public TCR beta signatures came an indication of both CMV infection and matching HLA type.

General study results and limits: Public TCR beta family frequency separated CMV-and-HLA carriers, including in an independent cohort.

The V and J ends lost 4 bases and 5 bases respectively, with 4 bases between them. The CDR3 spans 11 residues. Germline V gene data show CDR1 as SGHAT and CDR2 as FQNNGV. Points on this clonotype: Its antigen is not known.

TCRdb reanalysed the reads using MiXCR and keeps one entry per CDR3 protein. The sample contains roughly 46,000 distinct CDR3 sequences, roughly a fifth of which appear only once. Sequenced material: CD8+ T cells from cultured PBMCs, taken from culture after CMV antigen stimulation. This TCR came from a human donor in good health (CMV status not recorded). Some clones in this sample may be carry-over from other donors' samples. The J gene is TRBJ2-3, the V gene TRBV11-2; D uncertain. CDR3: CASSSGDTQYF. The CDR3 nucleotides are TGTGCCAGCAGCTCCGGAGATACGCAGTATTTT.